The rows below give T cell receptor beta chains drawn from one sample of a study of T-cell memory formation after mild COVID-19. TCRdb re-derived calls from the 5' RACE reads in MiXCR, one entry per CDR3 protein. Among hundreds of thousands of distinct CDR3 sequences listed, roughly 15% were seen once. The sequencing input was PBMCs or a T cell subset sorted from them (not recorded which). These receptors came from a man between 18 and 35 years old who had mild COVID-19 (a few samples of this study predate the infection). Cell type and time point are not known. Both conserved end residues are part of each CDR3. A D gene is named only where the DNA matches it firmly. Some rows have no size entry. The others give once, few or many, or a class for an expanded clone.

j_call: TRBJ1-1
v_call: TRBV5-1
d_call: .
clone_size: many
cdr3_aa: CASSLGGRNTEAFF
cdr3_nt: TGCGCCAGCAGCTTGGGAGGGAGGAACACTGAAGCTTTCTTT

j_call: TRBJ1-5
v_call: TRBV24-1
d_call: TRBD1
clone_size: many
cdr3_aa: CATSEGGGTQPQHF
cdr3_nt: TGTGCCACCAGTGAAGGAGGGGGCACCCAGCCCCAGCATTTT

j_call: TRBJ2-2
v_call: TRBV7-9
d_call: .
clone_size: .
cdr3_aa: CASRISPGELFF
cdr3_nt: TGTGCCAGCAGGATCAGTCCCGGGGAGCTGTTTTTT

j_call: TRBJ1-1
v_call: TRBV7-3
d_call: .
clone_size: .
cdr3_aa: CASSSLGSTEAFF
cdr3_nt: TGTGCCAGTTCTTCACTAGGGAGCACTGAAGCTTTCTTT

j_call: TRBJ1-2
v_call: TRBV5-1
d_call: .
clone_size: .
cdr3_aa: CASSSESIFGYTF
cdr3_nt: TGCGCCAGCTCATCGGAAAGTATTTTTGGCTACACCTTC

j_call: TRBJ1-4
v_call: TRBV29-1
d_call: TRBD1
clone_size: .
cdr3_aa: CSVGQGSEKLFF
cdr3_nt: TGCAGCGTGGGACAGGGTAGTGAAAAACTGTTTTTT

j_call: TRBJ2-1
v_call: TRBV5-6
d_call: .
clone_size: few
cdr3_aa: CASSLDRGISYNEQFF
cdr3_nt: TGTGCCAGCAGCTTGGATAGAGGGATCTCCTACAATGAGCAGTTCTTC

j_call: TRBJ1-5
v_call: TRBV5-5
d_call: .
clone_size: .
cdr3_aa: CASPRIPGESNNQPQHF
cdr3_nt: TGTGCCAGCCCACGTATCCCAGGCGAATCAAACAATCAGCCCCAGCATTTT

j_call: TRBJ2-1
v_call: TRBV20-1
d_call: .
clone_size: .
cdr3_aa: CSARGRGLNEQFF
cdr3_nt: TGCAGTGCTAGAGGTCGGGGGCTCAATGAGCAGTTCTTC

j_call: TRBJ2-1
v_call: TRBV24-1
d_call: TRBD2
clone_size: few
cdr3_aa: CATSDGWTSGGRDEQFF
cdr3_nt: TGTGCCACCAGTGATGGGTGGACTAGCGGGGGGCGCGATGAGCAGTTCTTC

j_call: TRBJ2-1
v_call: TRBV15
d_call: .
clone_size: few
cdr3_aa: CATSSGTSGSYNEQFF
cdr3_nt: TGTGCCACCAGCAGCGGGACCTCCGGCTCCTACAATGAGCAGTTCTTC

j_call: TRBJ1-2
v_call: TRBV7-4
d_call: .
clone_size: few
cdr3_aa: CASSFPLQGYGYTF
cdr3_nt: TGTGCCAGCAGCTTCCCGCTCCAGGGTTATGGCTACACCTTC

j_call: TRBJ2-1
v_call: TRBV6-1
d_call: TRBD2
clone_size: few
cdr3_aa: CASSSSGGAHEQFF
cdr3_nt: TGTGCCAGCAGTTCTAGCGGGGGGGCCCATGAGCAGTTCTTC

j_call: TRBJ1-2
v_call: TRBV10-2
d_call: TRBD1
clone_size: few
cdr3_aa: CASSEPGQGNYGYTF
cdr3_nt: TGCGCCAGCAGTGAACCGGGACAGGGGAACTATGGCTACACCTTC

j_call: TRBJ2-6
v_call: TRBV5-6
d_call: .
clone_size: .
cdr3_aa: CASSQGLSGANVLTF
cdr3_nt: TGTGCCAGCAGCCAAGGCTTATCTGGGGCCAACGTCCTGACTTTC

j_call: TRBJ2-2
v_call: TRBV5-6
d_call: TRBD1
clone_size: .
cdr3_aa: CASSLDRDGELFF
cdr3_nt: TGTGCCAGCAGCCTGGACAGGGACGGGGAGCTGTTTTTT

j_call: TRBJ2-1
v_call: TRBV7-2
d_call: .
clone_size: few
cdr3_aa: CASSPWGGRYNEQFF
cdr3_nt: TGTGCCAGCAGTCCCTGGGGGGGGCGGTACAATGAGCAGTTCTTC

j_call: TRBJ2-5
v_call: TRBV20-1
d_call: .
clone_size: .
cdr3_aa: CSVPPRGLETQYF
cdr3_nt: TGCAGTGTGCCCCCCAGGGGACTGGAGACCCAGTACTTC

j_call: TRBJ2-1
v_call: TRBV7-9
d_call: TRBD2
clone_size: .
cdr3_aa: CASSLAGAGVYNEQFF
cdr3_nt: TGTGCCAGCAGCTTAGCGGGAGCGGGGGTGTACAATGAGCAGTTCTTC

j_call: TRBJ2-3
v_call: TRBV5-1
d_call: TRBD2
clone_size: few
cdr3_aa: CASSSSGGTSTDTQYF
cdr3_nt: TGCGCCAGCAGCTCTAGCGGGGGGACTAGCACAGATACGCAGTATTTT

j_call: TRBJ1-1
v_call: TRBV4-1
d_call: TRBD1
clone_size: .
cdr3_aa: CASSPRLRDSEAFF
cdr3_nt: TGCGCCAGCAGCCCACGTCTCCGGGACAGTGAAGCTTTCTTT

j_call: TRBJ2-5
v_call: TRBV6-5
d_call: .
clone_size: few
cdr3_aa: CASRGGDWQSGTQYF
cdr3_nt: TGTGCCAGCAGAGGCGGGGATTGGCAGTCGGGGACCCAGTACTTC

j_call: TRBJ2-4
v_call: TRBV3-1
d_call: TRBD2
clone_size: few
cdr3_aa: CASSLDPGGPKNIQYF
cdr3_nt: TGTGCCAGCAGCCTGGACCCGGGGGGGCCCAAAAACATTCAGTACTTC

j_call: TRBJ1-4
v_call: TRBV4-3
d_call: TRBD1
clone_size: few
cdr3_aa: CASSQGTGGADPMGEKLFF
cdr3_nt: TGCGCCAGCAGCCAGGGGACAGGGGGCGCGGACCCGATGGGTGAAAAACTGTTTTTT

j_call: TRBJ2-5
v_call: TRBV20-1
d_call: .
clone_size: .
cdr3_aa: CSATSQRRTHETQYF
cdr3_nt: TGCAGTGCTACCTCTCAGAGACGAACCCACGAGACCCAGTACTTC

j_call: TRBJ2-2
v_call: TRBV20-1
d_call: TRBD1
clone_size: few
cdr3_aa: CSALIPGQGDTGELFF
cdr3_nt: TGCAGTGCTCTCATCCCGGGACAGGGTGACACCGGGGAGCTGTTTTTT

j_call: TRBJ2-1
v_call: TRBV7-3
d_call: .
clone_size: once
cdr3_aa: CASSLGAMTSNEQFF
cdr3_nt: TGTGCCAGCAGCTTAGGGGCCATGACTAGCAATGAGCAGTTCTTC

j_call: TRBJ2-5
v_call: TRBV18
d_call: .
clone_size: many
cdr3_aa: CASSPDLQETQYF
cdr3_nt: TGTGCCAGCTCACCGGACCTCCAAGAGACCCAGTACTTC

j_call: TRBJ2-3
v_call: TRBV7-3
d_call: .
clone_size: .
cdr3_aa: CASSLNLKGTDTQYF
cdr3_nt: TGTGCCAGCAGCTTAAACCTTAAAGGCACAGATACGCAGTATTTT

j_call: TRBJ2-1
v_call: TRBV7-9
d_call: .
clone_size: .
cdr3_aa: CASSLFPGRRGRYNEQFF
cdr3_nt: TGTGCCAGCAGCTTATTCCCCGGGAGACGAGGTCGGTACAATGAGCAGTTCTTC

j_call: TRBJ2-1
v_call: TRBV5-1
d_call: .
clone_size: few
cdr3_aa: CASSPVGLGGYNEQFF
cdr3_nt: TGCGCCAGCAGCCCCGTGGGGTTGGGGGGTTACAATGAGCAGTTCTTC

j_call: TRBJ1-2
v_call: TRBV9
d_call: .
clone_size: many
cdr3_aa: CASSVAGAGYTF
cdr3_nt: TGTGCCAGCAGCGTAGCTGGGGCCGGCTACACCTTC

j_call: TRBJ2-3
v_call: TRBV10-3
d_call: .
clone_size: many
cdr3_aa: CAISPPGDEKDTQYF
cdr3_nt: TGTGCCATCAGCCCTCCGGGAGACGAGAAAGATACGCAGTATTTT

j_call: TRBJ2-3
v_call: TRBV4-1
d_call: .
clone_size: .
cdr3_aa: CASSQQQETDTQYF
cdr3_nt: TGCGCCAGCAGCCAACAACAGGAGACAGATACGCAGTATTTT

j_call: TRBJ2-7
v_call: TRBV3-1
d_call: .
clone_size: .
cdr3_aa: CASSQDTHEQYF
cdr3_nt: TGTGCCAGCAGCCAAGATACCCACGAGCAGTACTTC

j_call: TRBJ2-3
v_call: TRBV7-2
d_call: .
clone_size: few
cdr3_aa: CASSLAVSTDTQYF
cdr3_nt: TGTGCCAGCAGCTTAGCGGTCTCCACAGATACGCAGTATTTT

j_call: TRBJ2-2
v_call: TRBV7-2
d_call: TRBD2
clone_size: many
cdr3_aa: CASSLEAGPGELFF
cdr3_nt: TGTGCCAGCAGCTTAGAAGCGGGGCCCGGGGAGCTGTTTTTT

j_call: TRBJ2-1
v_call: TRBV15
d_call: .
clone_size: .
cdr3_aa: CATSRHSGYNEQFF
cdr3_nt: TGTGCCACCAGCAGACACAGCGGGTACAATGAGCAGTTCTTC

j_call: TRBJ1-1
v_call: TRBV6-5
d_call: .
clone_size: .
cdr3_aa: CASSYSGTMNTEAFF
cdr3_nt: TGTGCCAGCAGTTACTCAGGGACGATGAACACTGAAGCTTTCTTT

j_call: TRBJ2-5
v_call: TRBV3-1
d_call: .
clone_size: many
cdr3_aa: CASSQDGRGKTQYF
cdr3_nt: TGTGCCAGCAGCCAAGATGGGAGAGGAAAGACCCAGTACTTC

j_call: TRBJ1-1
v_call: TRBV4-3
d_call: .
clone_size: .
cdr3_aa: CASSQDLVVTEAFF
cdr3_nt: TGCGCCAGCAGCCAAGATTTAGTCGTGACTGAAGCTTTCTTT

j_call: TRBJ2-3
v_call: TRBV4-1
d_call: TRBD2
clone_size: few
cdr3_aa: CASSLILAGSTDTQYF
cdr3_nt: TGCGCCAGCAGCCTCATACTAGCGGGTAGCACAGATACGCAGTATTTT

j_call: TRBJ2-5
v_call: TRBV14
d_call: .
clone_size: .
cdr3_aa: CASSHLQGLLLQETQYF
cdr3_nt: TGTGCCAGCAGCCATCTCCAAGGGCTTCTATTACAAGAGACCCAGTACTTC

j_call: TRBJ2-2
v_call: TRBV5-5
d_call: .
clone_size: many
cdr3_aa: CASSLSRGLAGELFF
cdr3_nt: TGTGCCAGCAGCTTGTCCCGGGGTCTGGCCGGGGAGCTGTTTTTT

j_call: TRBJ1-1
v_call: TRBV4-1
d_call: .
clone_size: .
cdr3_aa: CASSRLGRLNTEAFF
cdr3_nt: TGCGCCAGCAGCCGTCTTGGACGGTTGAACACTGAAGCTTTCTTT

j_call: TRBJ2-6
v_call: TRBV7-3
d_call: .
clone_size: .
cdr3_aa: CASSIPQGVGANVLTF
cdr3_nt: TGTGCCAGCAGCATCCCGCAGGGCGTAGGGGCCAACGTCCTGACTTTC

j_call: TRBJ1-5
v_call: TRBV4-2
d_call: .
clone_size: few
cdr3_aa: CASSQEVVGQPQHF
cdr3_nt: TGTGCCAGCAGCCAAGAGGTGGTTGGCCAGCCCCAGCATTTT

j_call: TRBJ1-2
v_call: TRBV20-1
d_call: .
clone_size: .
cdr3_aa: CSAPRRGTYGYTF
cdr3_nt: TGCAGTGCTCCCAGGCGGGGGACCTATGGCTACACCTTC

j_call: TRBJ2-1
v_call: TRBV24-1
d_call: TRBD2
clone_size: .
cdr3_aa: CATSGRGVNEQFF
cdr3_nt: TGTGCCACCAGCGGACGGGGGGTAAATGAGCAGTTCTTC

j_call: TRBJ2-1
v_call: TRBV7-9
d_call: .
clone_size: many
cdr3_aa: CASSITGAGNEQFF
cdr3_nt: TGTGCCAGCAGTATAACGGGGGCAGGGAATGAGCAGTTCTTC

j_call: TRBJ1-2
v_call: TRBV5-1
d_call: TRBD1
clone_size: few
cdr3_aa: CASSLTGEAGYTF
cdr3_nt: TGCGCCAGCAGCTTGACAGGGGAGGCTGGCTACACCTTC

j_call: TRBJ2-2
v_call: TRBV25-1
d_call: TRBD1
clone_size: few
cdr3_aa: CASKGQGHDGELFF
cdr3_nt: TGTGCCAGCAAGGGACAGGGTCATGACGGGGAGCTGTTTTTT

j_call: TRBJ1-5
v_call: TRBV23-1
d_call: .
clone_size: few
cdr3_aa: CASSQSGVWGISNQPQHF
cdr3_nt: TGCGCCAGCAGTCAATCGGGTGTTTGGGGAATTAGCAATCAGCCCCAGCATTTT

j_call: TRBJ1-1
v_call: TRBV4-2
d_call: .
clone_size: few
cdr3_aa: CASSQVRGMNTEAFF
cdr3_nt: TGTGCCAGCAGCCAAGTTAGGGGCATGAACACTGAAGCTTTCTTT

j_call: TRBJ2-3
v_call: TRBV4-1
d_call: .
clone_size: few
cdr3_aa: CASSPLGTDTQYF
cdr3_nt: TGCGCCAGCTCGCCTCTGGGCACAGATACGCAGTATTTT

j_call: TRBJ1-4
v_call: TRBV6-2/TRBV6-3
d_call: .
clone_size: .
cdr3_aa: CASQATATNEKLFF
cdr3_nt: TGTGCCAGCCAGGCGACAGCAACTAATGAAAAACTGTTTTTT

j_call: TRBJ1-1
v_call: TRBV5-1
d_call: .
clone_size: many
cdr3_aa: CASSLGLGGYTEAFF
cdr3_nt: TGCGCCAGCAGCTTGGGCCTTGGAGGGTACACTGAAGCTTTCTTT

j_call: TRBJ1-2
v_call: TRBV4-3
d_call: TRBD1
clone_size: .
cdr3_aa: CASSQRTGATTNYGYTF
cdr3_nt: TGCGCCAGCAGCCAACGGACAGGGGCCACGACAAACTATGGCTACACCTTC

j_call: TRBJ1-3
v_call: TRBV7-2
d_call: .
clone_size: .
cdr3_aa: CASSPGYGSGNTIYF
cdr3_nt: TGTGCCAGCAGCCCCGGGTACGGCTCTGGAAACACCATATATTTT

j_call: TRBJ2-3
v_call: TRBV5-5
d_call: TRBD1
clone_size: many
cdr3_aa: CATGTGNGADTQYF
cdr3_nt: TGTGCCACCGGGACAGGGAATGGCGCAGATACGCAGTATTTT